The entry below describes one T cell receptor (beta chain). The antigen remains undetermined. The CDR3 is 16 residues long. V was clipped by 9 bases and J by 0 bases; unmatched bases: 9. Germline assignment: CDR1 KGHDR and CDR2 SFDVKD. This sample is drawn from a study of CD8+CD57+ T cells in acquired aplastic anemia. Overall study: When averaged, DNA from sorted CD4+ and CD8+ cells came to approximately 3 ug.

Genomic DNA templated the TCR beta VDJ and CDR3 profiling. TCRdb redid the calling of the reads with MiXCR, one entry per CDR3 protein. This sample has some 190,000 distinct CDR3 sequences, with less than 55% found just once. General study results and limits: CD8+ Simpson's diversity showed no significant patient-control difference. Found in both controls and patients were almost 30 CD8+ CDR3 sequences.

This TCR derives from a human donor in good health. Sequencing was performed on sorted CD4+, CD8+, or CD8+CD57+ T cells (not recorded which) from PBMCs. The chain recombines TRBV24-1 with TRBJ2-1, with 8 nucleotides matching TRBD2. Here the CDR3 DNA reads TGTGCCACCGACTCTAGCGGGCAGAGCTCCTACAATGAGCAGTTCTTC. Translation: CATDSSGQSSYNEQFF.